A single sample is the source of the 10 T cell receptor beta chains below, sequenced in a study of blood T cell repertoires in COVID-19. Assay: immunoSEQ multiplex PCR; the TCRdb copy retains only in-frame clones and omits some. The sample lists some 170,000 clones, 87% occurring once. The specimen sequenced was PBMCs or T cells enriched from blood (not recorded which). These TCRs come from a human donor with acute COVID-19. The donor label of this sample is uncertain.

The V call is TRBV19, the J call TRBJ2-7, with D perhaps TRBD1 (6 bases). Trimming cost V 4 bases and J 5 bases, with 9 bases left between them. CDR3 size: 12 residues. Germline-derived CDR1 and CDR2 are LNHDA and SQIVND (reference sequence). The CDR3: CASSTGAHEQYF. As DNA, the CDR3 is TGTGCCAGTAGTACAGGGGCCCACGAGCAGTACTTC.

The chain uses TRBV5-1 and TRBJ2-7; D gene uncertain. The ends were cut back, 0 bases at V and 1 base at J, with 11 bases in the middle. Germline values: CDR1 SGHRS, CDR2 YFSETQ. This CDR3 region has 15 residues. DNA of the CDR3: TGCGCCAGCAGCTTGGCAGGTTTTCTTTCCTACGAGCAGTACTTC. Translating it yields CASSLAGFLSYEQYF.

This clone was observed a single time. The chain joins TRBV19 to TRBJ2-6; D gene ambiguous. Germline CDR1 and CDR2: LNHDA and SQIVND (reference sequence). The germline V and J ends were trimmed by 5 bases and 6 bases, with 17 bases remaining between them. This CDR3 has 16 amino acids. Here the CDR3 DNA reads TGTGCCAGTAGTTTTCAGACTGTGCTCTCGGCCAACGTCCTGACTTTC. It encodes CASSFQTVLSANVLTF.

The chain employs TRBV19 and TRBJ1-5; 7 bases fit TRBD1. Germline-derived CDR1 and CDR2 are LNHDA and SQIVND (reference sequence). Trimming removed 5 bases from V and 4 bases from J; junction bases left unmatched: 2. This CDR3 is built from 13 residues. CDR3 in amino acids: CASSWTGNQPQHF. The CDR3 nucleotides read TGTGCCAGTAGTTGGACAGGTAATCAGCCCCAGCATTTT.

The chain has TRBV28 and TRBJ1-2, with D maybe TRBD1 (5 bases). V was pared by 3 bases and J by 3 bases, with 11 bases between. This CDR3 spans 14 amino acids. CDR1 is MDHEN, CDR2 SYDVKM, per germline. The DNA of the CDR3 is TGTGCCAGCAGTTTGGGGCTTTTAGACTATGGCTACACCTTC. Translating it yields CASSLGLLDYGYTF.

This chain links TRBV12-5 with TRBJ1-1; 9 nucleotides line up with TRBD1. Germline CDR1 reads LGHNT; CDR2 reads FRNRAP. The CDR3 spans 13 residues. Trimming took 6 bases from V and 7 from J; bases not matched to a gene: 6. The CDR3 DNA reads as TGTGCTAGTGGCCGTGGGACAGGGAGTGAAGCTTTCTTT. It specifies CASGRGTGSEAFF.

The CDR3 DNA sequence: TGTGCCAGTAGTATAGCAGGAGGCACTGAAGCTTTCTTT. As protein: CASSIAGGTEAFF. The chain couples TRBV19 to TRBJ1-1, with unresolved D. This CDR3 spans 13 amino acids. The germline CDR1 and CDR2 sequences are LNHDA and SQIVND (reference sequence). Trimming took 1 base from V and 4 from J, leaving 7 bases between them.

The chain is built from TRBV6-4 and TRBJ2-3; D might be TRBD2 (5 bases). Germline V lookup: CDR1 MRHNA, CDR2 SNTAGT. V was cut by 4 bases and J by 6 bases, with 11 bases left in between. This CDR3 has 13 amino acids. CDR3 residues: CASSVDSEDTQYF. The CDR3 nucleotides are TGTGCCAGCAGTGTCGATAGCGAGGATACGCAGTATTTT.

The chain has TRBV6-2 or TRBV6-3 and TRBJ2-1, with TRBD2 identical over 7 bases. Germline assignment: CDR1 MNHEY and CDR2 SVGEGT. The CDR3 extends over 13 amino acids. Trimming cost V 1 base and J 10 bases; bases outside gene matches: 4. The CDR3 bases are TGTGCCAGCAGTTACTTCGACGGGGGGGAGCAGTTCTTC. It translates to CASSYFDGGEQFF.

V and J are TRBV11-2 and TRBJ2-7, with 8 bases matching TRBD1. V shed 5 bases, J shed 2 bases, and the junction held 5 bases outside the gene matches. The CDR3 covers 14 residues. Germline-derived CDR1 and CDR2 are SGHAT and FQNNGV. Here the CDR3 reads CASSDRTGPYEQYF. The CDR3 region has the DNA TGTGCCAGCAGCGACCGGACAGGGCCCTACGAGCAGTACTTC.